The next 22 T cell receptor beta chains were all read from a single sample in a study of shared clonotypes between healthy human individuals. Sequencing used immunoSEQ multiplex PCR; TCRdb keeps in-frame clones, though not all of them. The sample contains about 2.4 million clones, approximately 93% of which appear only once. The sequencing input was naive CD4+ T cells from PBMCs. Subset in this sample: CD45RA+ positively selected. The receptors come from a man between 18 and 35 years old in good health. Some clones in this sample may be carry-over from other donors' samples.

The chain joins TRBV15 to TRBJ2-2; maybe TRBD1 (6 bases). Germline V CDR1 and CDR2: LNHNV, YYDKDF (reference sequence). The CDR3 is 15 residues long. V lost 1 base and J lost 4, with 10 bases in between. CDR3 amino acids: CATSRVRGSTGELFF. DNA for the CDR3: TGTGCCACCAGCAGAGTAAGGGGGAGCACCGGGGAGCTGTTTTTT. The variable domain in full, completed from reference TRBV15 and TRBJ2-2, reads DAMVIQNPRYQVTQFGKPVTLSCSQTLNHNVMYWYQQKSSQAPKLLFHYYDKDFNNEADTPDNFQSRRPNTSFCFLDIRSPGLGDTAMYLCATSRVRGSTGELFFGEGSRLTVL.

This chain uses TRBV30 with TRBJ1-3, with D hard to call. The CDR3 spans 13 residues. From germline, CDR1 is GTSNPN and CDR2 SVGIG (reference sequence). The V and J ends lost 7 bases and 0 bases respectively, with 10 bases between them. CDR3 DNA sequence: TGTGCCTCCGCGGACCGCTCTGGAAACACCATATATTTT. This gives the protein CASADRSGNTIYF.

The CDR3: CASSSGQGGVEGYTF. CDR3 DNA sequence: TGTGCCAGCAGTTCCGGACAGGGGGGCGTTGAGGGCTACACCTTC. The V and J genes are TRBV6-6 and TRBJ1-2; TRBD1 matches 10 bases. This CDR3 is built from 15 residues. Trimming cost V 4 bases and J 8 bases; bases outside gene matches: 10. Germline values: CDR1 MNHNY, CDR2 SVGAGI (reference sequence).

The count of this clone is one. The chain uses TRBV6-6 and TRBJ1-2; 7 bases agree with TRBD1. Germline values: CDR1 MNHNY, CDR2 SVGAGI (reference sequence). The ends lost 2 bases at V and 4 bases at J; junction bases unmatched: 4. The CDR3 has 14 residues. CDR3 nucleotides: TGTGCCAGCAGTTACCGGGACAGACGCTATGGCTACACCTTC. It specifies CASSYRDRRYGYTF.

CDR3 loop: CASSLERRGPRSYEQYF. In DNA form, the CDR3 reads TGTGCCAGCAGCTTAGAGCGAAGAGGACCGCGCTCCTACGAGCAGTACTTC. The chain employs TRBV7-4 and TRBJ2-7; no definite D call. The CDR3 runs 17 residues. Germline CDR1 and CDR2: SGHVT and SQSDAQ. Between the trimmed V and J ends, which lost 1 base and 0 bases, there was a span of 16 bases.

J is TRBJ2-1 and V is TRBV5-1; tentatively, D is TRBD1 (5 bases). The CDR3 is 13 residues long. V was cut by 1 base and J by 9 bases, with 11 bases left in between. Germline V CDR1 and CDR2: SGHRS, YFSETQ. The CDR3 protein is CASSLLTAREQFF. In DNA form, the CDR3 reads TGCGCCAGCAGCTTGTTGACAGCACGTGAGCAGTTCTTC.

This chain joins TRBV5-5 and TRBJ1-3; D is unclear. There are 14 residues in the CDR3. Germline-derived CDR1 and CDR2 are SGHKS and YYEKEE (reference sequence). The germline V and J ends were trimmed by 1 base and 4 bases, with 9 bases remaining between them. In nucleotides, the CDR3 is TGTGCCAGCAGCTTGATTGTAGGCGGAAACACCATATATTTT. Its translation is CASSLIVGGNTIYF.

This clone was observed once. The CDR3 here is CASSQDLVGYGYTF. The DNA of the CDR3 is TGCGCCAGCAGCCAAGATCTGGTGGGCTATGGCTACACCTTC. J is TRBJ1-2 and V is TRBV4-1, with D unclear. Trimming cost V 0 bases and J 4 bases, with 9 bases left between them. The germline V gene encodes CDR1 MGHRA and CDR2 YSYEKL. The CDR3 length is 14 residues.

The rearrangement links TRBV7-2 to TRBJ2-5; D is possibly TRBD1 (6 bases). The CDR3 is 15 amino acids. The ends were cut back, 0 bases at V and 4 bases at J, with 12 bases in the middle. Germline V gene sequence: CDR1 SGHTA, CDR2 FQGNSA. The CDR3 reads CASSLAGARGETQYF. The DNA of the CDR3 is TGTGCCAGCAGCTTAGCCGGGGCCAGGGGAGAGACCCAGTACTTC.

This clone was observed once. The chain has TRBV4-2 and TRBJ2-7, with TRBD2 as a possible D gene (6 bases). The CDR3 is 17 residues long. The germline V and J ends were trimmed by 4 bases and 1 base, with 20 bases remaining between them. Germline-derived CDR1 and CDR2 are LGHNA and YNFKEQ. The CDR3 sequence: CASSPRGSRDSSYEQYF. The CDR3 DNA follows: TGTGCCAGCAGCCCCCGCGGAAGTCGGGACTCTTCCTACGAGCAGTACTTC.

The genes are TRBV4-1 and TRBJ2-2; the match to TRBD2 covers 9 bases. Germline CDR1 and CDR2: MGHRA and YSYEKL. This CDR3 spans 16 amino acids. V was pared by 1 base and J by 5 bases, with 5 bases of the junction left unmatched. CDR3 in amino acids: CASSQGLAVSTGELFF. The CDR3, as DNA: TGCGCCAGCAGCCAAGGACTAGCGGTTTCAACCGGGGAGCTGTTTTTT.

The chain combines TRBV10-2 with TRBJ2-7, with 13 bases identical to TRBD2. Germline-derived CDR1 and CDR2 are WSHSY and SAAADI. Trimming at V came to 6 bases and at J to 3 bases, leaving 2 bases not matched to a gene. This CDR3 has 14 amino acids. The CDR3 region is CASRLAGGVYEQYF. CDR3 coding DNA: TGCGCCAGCAGACTAGCGGGAGGGGTCTACGAGCAGTACTTC.

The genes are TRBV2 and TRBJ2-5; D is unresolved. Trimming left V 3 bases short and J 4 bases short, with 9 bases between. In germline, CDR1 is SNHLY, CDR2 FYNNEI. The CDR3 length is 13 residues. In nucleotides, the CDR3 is TGTGCCAGCAGTGAGGAAGGATTAGAGACCCAGTACTTC. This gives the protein CASSEEGLETQYF.

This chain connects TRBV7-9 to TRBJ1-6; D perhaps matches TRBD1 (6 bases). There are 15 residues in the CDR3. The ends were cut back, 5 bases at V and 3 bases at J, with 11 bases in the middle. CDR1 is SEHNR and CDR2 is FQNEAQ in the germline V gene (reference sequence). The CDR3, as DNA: TGTGCCAGCAGCCCACAGGGCAACTATAATTCACCCCTCCACTTT. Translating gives CASSPQGNYNSPLHF.

The CDR3 spells CASSFTAGTDTQYF. For the CDR3, the DNA is TGTGCCAGCAGCTTCACTGCTGGCACAGATACGCAGTATTTT. This chain joins TRBV11-2 and TRBJ2-3; no firm D call. Germline CDR1 SGHAT, CDR2 FQNNGV. The CDR3 contains 14 residues. V was trimmed by 3 bases and J by 1 base, leaving 8 bases between them.

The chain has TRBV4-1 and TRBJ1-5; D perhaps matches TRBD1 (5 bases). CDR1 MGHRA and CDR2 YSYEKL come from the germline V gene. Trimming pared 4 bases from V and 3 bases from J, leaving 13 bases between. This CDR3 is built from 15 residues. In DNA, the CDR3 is TGCGCCAGCAGCCTTGCCGACAGATCCAATCAGCCCCAGCATTTT. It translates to CASSLADRSNQPQHF.

CDR3 sequence reads: CASSEAFPRQPQHF. The DNA of the CDR3 is TGTGCCAGCAGTGAAGCGTTCCCGCGGCAGCCCCAGCATTTT. The chain recombines TRBV6-1 with TRBJ1-5, with no clear D. V was shortened by 0 bases and J by 7 bases, with 10 bases between the two germline ends. The CDR3 is made up of 14 amino acids. CDR1 is MNHNS and CDR2 is SASEGT in the germline V gene.

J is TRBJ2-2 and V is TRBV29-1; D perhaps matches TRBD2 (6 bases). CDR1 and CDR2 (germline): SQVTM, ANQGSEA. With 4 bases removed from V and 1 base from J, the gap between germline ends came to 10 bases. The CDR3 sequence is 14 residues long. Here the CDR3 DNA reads TGCAGCGTTGTGGGACTCATGAACACCGGGGAGCTGTTTTTT. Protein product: CSVVGLMNTGELFF.

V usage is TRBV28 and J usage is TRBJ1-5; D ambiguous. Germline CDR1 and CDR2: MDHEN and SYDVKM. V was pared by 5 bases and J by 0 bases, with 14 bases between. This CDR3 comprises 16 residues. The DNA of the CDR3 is TGTGCCAGCAGTCCCCTTGGAGAGAATAGCAATCAGCCCCAGCATTTT. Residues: CASSPLGENSNQPQHF.

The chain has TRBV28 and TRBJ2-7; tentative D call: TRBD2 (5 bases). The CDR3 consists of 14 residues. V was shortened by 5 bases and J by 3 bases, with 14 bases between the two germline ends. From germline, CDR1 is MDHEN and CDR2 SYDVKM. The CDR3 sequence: CASSLWRTRYEQYF. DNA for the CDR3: TGTGCCAGCAGTCTCTGGAGGACCCGCTACGAGCAGTACTTC.

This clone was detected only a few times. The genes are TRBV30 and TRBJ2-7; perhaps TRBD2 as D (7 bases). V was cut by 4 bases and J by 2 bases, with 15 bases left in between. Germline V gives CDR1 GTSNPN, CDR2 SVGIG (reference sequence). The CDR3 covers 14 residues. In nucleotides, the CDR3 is TGTGCCTGGACTAGGGGGGGGTTTCCCTACGAGCAGTACTTC. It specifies CAWTRGGFPYEQYF.

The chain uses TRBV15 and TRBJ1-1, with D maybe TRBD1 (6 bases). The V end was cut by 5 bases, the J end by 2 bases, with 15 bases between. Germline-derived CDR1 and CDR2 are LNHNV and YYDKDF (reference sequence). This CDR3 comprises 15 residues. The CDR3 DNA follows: TGTGCCACCAGCGGAGGGGGACGGGGAAACACTGAAGCTTTCTTT. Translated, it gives CATSGGGRGNTEAFF.